This T cell receptor beta chain was sequenced during a study of human T cells and chemical hapten exposure. Germline lookup yields CDR1 MDHEN and CDR2 SYDVKM. Trimming left V 7 bases short and J 2 bases short, with 20 bases between. The CDR3 has 16 residues. In its sample, this clonotype was seen many times. Time point described: patch test 1, 2 weeks after DPC sensitization. Described treatment: therapeutic diphenylcyclopropenone sensitization with weekly scalp DPC. TCRdb independently ran MiXCR on the RACE reads; one entry per CDR3 protein. The sample records approximately 400,000 distinct CDR3 sequences, roughly 5% being singletons.

The TCR comes from a woman aged 45-60 years with alopecia areata. Some clones in this sample may be carry-over from other donors' samples. V is TRBV28 and J is TRBJ1-2; D perhaps matches TRBD1 (5 bases). Specimen: whole blood, collected in connection with sensitization to the hapten diphenylcyclopropenone (DPC). CDR3 region: CASNPLPDSLNYGYTF. The CDR3, as DNA: TGTGCCAGCAATCCACTTCCCGACAGCCTAAACTATGGCTACACCTTC.